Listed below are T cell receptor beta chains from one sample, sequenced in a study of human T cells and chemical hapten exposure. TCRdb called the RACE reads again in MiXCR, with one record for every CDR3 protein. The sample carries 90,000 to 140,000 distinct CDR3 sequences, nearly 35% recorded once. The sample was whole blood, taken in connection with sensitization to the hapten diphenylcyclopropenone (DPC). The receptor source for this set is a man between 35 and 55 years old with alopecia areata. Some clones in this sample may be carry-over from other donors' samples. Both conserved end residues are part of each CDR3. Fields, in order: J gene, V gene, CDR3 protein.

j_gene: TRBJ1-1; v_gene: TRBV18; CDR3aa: CASSLKGGEEAFF
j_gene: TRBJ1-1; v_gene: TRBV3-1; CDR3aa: CASSPLLGQANTEAFF
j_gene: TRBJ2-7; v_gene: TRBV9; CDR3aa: CASSGWDYSYEQYF
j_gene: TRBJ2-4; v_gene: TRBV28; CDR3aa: CASSHAGGGKEKNIQYF
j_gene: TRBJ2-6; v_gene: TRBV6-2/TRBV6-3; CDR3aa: CASRTGANVLTF
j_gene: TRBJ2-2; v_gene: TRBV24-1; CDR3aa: CATDAGVGELFF
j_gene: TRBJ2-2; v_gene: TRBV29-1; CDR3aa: CSAGQNTGELFF
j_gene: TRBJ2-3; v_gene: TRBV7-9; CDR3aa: CASSFVDRDTQYF
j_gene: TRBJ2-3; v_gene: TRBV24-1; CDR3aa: CATSDEADTQYF
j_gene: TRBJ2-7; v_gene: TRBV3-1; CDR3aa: CASSPSSSGAYEQYF
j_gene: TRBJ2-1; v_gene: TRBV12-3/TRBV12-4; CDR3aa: CASSLLVTGRVSEQFF
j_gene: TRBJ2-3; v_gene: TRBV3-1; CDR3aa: CASSQGAGTDTQYF
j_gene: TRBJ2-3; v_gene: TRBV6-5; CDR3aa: CASRGGLAGTDTQYF
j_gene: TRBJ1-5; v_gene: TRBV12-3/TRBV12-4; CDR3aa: CASSRGGGQGGRPQHF
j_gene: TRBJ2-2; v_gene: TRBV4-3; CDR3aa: CASSQGEVPRSGLFF
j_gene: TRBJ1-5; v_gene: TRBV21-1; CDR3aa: CASSKEQGNNQPQHF
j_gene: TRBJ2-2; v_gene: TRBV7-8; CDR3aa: CASSFGDGELFF
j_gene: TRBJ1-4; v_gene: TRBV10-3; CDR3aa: CAISESTRTGTNEKLFF
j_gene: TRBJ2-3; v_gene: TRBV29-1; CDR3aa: CSADVGEDLTDTQYF
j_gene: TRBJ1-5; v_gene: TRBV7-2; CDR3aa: CASSFGKGRPQHF
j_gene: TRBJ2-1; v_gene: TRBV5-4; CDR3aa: CASSSDLRGNEQFF
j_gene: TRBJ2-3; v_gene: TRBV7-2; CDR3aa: CASSRAGTSGTILSDTQYF
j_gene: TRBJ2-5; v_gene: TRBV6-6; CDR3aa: CASSYGMYQETQYF
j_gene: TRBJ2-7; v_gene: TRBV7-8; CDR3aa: CASSPVSHSYEQYF
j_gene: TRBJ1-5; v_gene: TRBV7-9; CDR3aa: CASSPTGADNQPQHF
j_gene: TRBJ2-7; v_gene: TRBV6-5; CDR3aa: CASSYSRQDTYEQYF
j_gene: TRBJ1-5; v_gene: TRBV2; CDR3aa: CASSVRDSNQPQHF
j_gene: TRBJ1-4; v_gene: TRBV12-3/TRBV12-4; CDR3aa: CASSPDREEKLFF
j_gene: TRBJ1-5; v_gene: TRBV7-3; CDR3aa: CASSLKDVGWTGEGDQPQHF
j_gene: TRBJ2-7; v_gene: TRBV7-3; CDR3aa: CASSHTGQGLAYEQYF
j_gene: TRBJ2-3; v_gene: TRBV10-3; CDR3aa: CATLPPGQGADTQYF
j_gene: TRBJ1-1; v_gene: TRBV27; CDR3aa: CASSFRAGLEAFF
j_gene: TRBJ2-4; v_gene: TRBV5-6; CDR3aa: CASSLGALDWDIQYF
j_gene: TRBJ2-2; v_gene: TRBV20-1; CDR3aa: CSARVLAGELFF
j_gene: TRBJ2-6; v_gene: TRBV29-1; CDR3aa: CSVLSQVSSHSGANVLTF
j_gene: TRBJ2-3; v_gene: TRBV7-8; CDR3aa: CASSTESGRATDTQYF
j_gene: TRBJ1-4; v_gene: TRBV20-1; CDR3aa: CSARRLDRGNRIVEKLFF
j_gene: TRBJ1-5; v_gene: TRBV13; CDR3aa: CASSISGGGNQPQHF
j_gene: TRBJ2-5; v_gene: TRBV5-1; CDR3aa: CASSLAQGGETPYF
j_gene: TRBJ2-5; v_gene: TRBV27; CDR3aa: CAKPAGGLETQYF
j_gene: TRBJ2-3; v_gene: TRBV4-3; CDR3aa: CASSLRPDPLSGGTDTQYF
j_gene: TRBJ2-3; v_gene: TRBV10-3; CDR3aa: CAISVRDITTDTQYF
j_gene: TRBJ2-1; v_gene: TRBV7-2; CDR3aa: CASSLALAGVKHEQFF
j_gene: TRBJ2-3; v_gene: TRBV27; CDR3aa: CASRLAGLTDTQYF
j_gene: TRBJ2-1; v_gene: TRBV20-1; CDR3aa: CSAREGSDSYNEQFF
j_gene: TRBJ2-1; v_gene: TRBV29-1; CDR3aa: CSSRQGEIYNEQFF
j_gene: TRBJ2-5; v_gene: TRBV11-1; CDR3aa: CASTHRGETQYF
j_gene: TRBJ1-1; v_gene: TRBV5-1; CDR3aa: CASSPDLDTEAFF
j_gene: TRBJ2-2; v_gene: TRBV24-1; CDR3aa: CATSDDRGRSTGELFF
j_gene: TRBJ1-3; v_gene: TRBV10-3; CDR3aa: CAISRDTGNTIYF
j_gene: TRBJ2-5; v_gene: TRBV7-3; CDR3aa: CASSRTGAQETQYF
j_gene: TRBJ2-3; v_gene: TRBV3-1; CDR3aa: CASSPTGRTDTQYF
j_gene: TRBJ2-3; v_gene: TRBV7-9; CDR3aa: CASSSRQGPSTDTQYF